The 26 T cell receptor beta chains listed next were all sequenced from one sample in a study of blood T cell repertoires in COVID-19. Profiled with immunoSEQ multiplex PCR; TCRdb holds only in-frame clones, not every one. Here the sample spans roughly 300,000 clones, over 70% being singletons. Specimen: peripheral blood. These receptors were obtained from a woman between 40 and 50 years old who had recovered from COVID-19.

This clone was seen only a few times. The CDR3 sequence is CASSESRRTGGEKLFF. The CDR3 nucleotides read TGCGCCAGCAGTGAGTCTCGCCGGACAGGGGGGGAAAAACTGTTTTTT. The rearrangement uses TRBV10-2 and TRBJ1-4; 10 nucleotides match TRBD1. V lost 0 bases to trimming and J lost 8 bases; unmatched junction nucleotides: 6. The germline gives CDR1 WSHSY, CDR2 SAAADI. The CDR3 has 16 amino acids.

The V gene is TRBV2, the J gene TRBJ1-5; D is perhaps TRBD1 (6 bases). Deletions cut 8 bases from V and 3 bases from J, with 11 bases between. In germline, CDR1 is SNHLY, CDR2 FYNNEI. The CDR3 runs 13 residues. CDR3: CASARQVNQPQHF. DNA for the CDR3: TGTGCCAGCGCACGACAGGTCAATCAGCCCCAGCATTTT.

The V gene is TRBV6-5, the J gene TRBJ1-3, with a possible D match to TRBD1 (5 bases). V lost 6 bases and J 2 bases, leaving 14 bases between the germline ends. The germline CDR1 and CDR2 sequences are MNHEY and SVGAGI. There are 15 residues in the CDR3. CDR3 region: CASSLRSGTGNTIYF. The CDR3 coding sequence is TGTGCCAGCAGCCTAAGGTCAGGGACTGGAAACACCATATATTTT.

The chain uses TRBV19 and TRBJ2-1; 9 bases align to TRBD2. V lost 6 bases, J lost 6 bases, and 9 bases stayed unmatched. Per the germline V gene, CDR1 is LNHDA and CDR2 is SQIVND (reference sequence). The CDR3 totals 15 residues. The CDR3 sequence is CASREAGGPRNEQFF. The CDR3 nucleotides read TGTGCCAGTAGAGAGGCGGGGGGGCCCCGCAATGAGCAGTTCTTC.

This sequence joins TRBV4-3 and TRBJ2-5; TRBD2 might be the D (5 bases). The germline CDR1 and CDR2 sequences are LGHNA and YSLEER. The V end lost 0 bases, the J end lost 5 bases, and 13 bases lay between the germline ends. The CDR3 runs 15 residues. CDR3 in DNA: TGCGCCAGCAGCCAAGATTTGGGGAGCTCGGAGACCCAGTACTTC. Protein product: CASSQDLGSSETQYF.

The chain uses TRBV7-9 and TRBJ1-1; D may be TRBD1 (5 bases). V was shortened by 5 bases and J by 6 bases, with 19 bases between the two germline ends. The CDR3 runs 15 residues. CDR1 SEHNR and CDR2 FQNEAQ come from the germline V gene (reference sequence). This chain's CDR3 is CASSPLGKGQAEAFF. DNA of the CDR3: TGTGCCAGCAGCCCGCTAGGAAAGGGGCAGGCTGAAGCTTTCTTT.

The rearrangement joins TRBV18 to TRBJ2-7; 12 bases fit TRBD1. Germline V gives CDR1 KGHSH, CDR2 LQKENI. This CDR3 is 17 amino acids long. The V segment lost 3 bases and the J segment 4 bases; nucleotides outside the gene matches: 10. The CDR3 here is CASSPGQGAFSAYEQYF. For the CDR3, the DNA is TGTGCCAGCTCACCGGGACAGGGGGCTTTTTCCGCGTACGAGCAGTACTTC. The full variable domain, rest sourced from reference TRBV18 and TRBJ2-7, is NAGVMQNPRHLVRRRGQEARLRCSPMKGHSHVYWYRQLPEEGLKFMVYLQKENIIDESGMPKERFSAEFPKEGPSILRIQQVVRGDSAAYFCASSPGQGAFSAYEQYFGPGTRLTVT.

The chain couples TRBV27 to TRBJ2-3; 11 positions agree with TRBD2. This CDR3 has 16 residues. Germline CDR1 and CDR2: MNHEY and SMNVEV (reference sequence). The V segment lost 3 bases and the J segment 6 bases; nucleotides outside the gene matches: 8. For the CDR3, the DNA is TGTGCCAGCAGTTTGTCGACTAGCGGGGCCGGGGATACGCAGTATTTT. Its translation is CASSLSTSGAGDTQYF.

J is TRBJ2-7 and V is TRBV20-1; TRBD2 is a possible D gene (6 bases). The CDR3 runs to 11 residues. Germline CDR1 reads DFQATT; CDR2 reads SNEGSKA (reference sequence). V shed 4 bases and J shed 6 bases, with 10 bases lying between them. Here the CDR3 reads CSANGGSEQYF. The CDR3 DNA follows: TGCAGTGCTAACGGGGGTTCCGAGCAGTACTTC.

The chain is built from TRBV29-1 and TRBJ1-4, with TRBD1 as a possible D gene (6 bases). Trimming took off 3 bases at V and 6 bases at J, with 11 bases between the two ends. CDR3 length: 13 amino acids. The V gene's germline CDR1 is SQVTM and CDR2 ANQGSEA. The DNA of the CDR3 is TGCAGCGTTGAGAGGGGGAAGGATGAAAAACTGTTTTTT. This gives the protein CSVERGKDEKLFF. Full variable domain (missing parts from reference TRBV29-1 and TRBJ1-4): SAVISQKPSRDICQRGTSLTIQCQVDSQVTMMFWYRQQPGQSLTLIATANQGSEATYESGFVIDKFPISRPNLTFSTLTVSNMSPEDSSIYLCSVERGKDEKLFFGSGTQLSVL.

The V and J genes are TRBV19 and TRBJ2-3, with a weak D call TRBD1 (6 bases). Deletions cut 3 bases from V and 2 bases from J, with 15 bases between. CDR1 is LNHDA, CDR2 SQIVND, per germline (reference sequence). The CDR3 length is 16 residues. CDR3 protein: CASSMRTGWNTDTQYF. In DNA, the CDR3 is TGTGCCAGTAGTATGAGAACAGGGTGGAACACAGATACGCAGTATTTT. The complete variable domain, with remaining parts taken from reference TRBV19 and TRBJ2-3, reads DGGITQSPKYLFRKEGQNVTLSCEQNLNHDAMYWYRQDPGQGLRLIYYSQIVNDFQKGDIAEGYSVSREKKESFPLTVTSAQKNPTAFYLCASSMRTGWNTDTQYFGPGTRLTVL.

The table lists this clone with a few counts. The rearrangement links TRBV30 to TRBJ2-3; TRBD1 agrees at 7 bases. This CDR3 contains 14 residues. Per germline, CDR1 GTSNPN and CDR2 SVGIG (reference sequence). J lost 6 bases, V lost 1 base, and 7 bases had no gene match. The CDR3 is CAWSAGTDGDTQYF. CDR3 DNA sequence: TGTGCCTGGAGTGCTGGGACAGACGGGGATACGCAGTATTTT.

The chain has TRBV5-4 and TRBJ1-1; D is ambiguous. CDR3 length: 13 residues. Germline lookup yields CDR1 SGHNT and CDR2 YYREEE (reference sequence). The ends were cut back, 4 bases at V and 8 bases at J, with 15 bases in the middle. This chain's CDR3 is CASSALSGGEAFF. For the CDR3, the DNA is TGTGCCAGCAGCGCATTAAGCGGCGGCGAAGCTTTCTTT.

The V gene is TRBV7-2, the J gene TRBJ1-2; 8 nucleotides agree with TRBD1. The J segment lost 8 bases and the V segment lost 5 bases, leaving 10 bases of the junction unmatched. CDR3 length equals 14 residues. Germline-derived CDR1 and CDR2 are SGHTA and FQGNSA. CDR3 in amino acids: CASSARQGIGGYTF. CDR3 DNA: TGTGCCAGCAGCGCCCGACAGGGGATAGGGGGCTACACCTTC.

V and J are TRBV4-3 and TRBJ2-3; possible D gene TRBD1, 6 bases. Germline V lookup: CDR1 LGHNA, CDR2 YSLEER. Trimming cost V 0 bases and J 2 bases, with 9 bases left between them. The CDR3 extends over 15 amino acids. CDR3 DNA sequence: TGCGCCAGCAGCCAAGAACAGGGATTCACAGATACGCAGTATTTT. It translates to CASSQEQGFTDTQYF.

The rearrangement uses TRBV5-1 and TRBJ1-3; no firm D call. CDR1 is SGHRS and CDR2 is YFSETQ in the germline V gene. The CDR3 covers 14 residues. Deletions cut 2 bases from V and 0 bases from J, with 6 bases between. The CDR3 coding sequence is TGCGCCAGCAGCTTACAGAGCTCTGGAAACACCATATATTTT. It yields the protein CASSLQSSGNTIYF.

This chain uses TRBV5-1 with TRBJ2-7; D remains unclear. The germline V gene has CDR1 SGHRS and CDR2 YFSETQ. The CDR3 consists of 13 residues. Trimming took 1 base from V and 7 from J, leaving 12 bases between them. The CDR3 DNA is TGCGCCAGCAGCTTGCCTTCGACCGGGGAGCAGTACTTC. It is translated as CASSLPSTGEQYF.

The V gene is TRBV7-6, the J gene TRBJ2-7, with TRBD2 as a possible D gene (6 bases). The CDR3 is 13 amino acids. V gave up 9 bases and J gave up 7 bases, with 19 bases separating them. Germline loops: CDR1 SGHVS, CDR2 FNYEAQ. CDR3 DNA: TGTGCCAGAAAAGGTAGCGGCGGAGAGGAGCAGTACTTC. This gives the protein CARKGSGGEEQYF.

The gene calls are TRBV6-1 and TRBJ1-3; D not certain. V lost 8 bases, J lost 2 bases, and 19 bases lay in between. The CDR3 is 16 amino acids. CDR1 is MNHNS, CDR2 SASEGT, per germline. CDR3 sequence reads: CASREVDGETGNTIYF. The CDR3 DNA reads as TGTGCCAGCCGGGAAGTAGACGGGGAAACTGGAAACACCATATATTTT.

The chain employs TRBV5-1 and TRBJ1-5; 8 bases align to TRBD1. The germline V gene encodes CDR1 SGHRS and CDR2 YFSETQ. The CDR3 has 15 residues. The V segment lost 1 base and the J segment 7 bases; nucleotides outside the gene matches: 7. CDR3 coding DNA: TGCGCCAGCAGCTTGCAGGGGGCTGAGTTCCAGCCCCAGCATTTT. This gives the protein CASSLQGAEFQPQHF.

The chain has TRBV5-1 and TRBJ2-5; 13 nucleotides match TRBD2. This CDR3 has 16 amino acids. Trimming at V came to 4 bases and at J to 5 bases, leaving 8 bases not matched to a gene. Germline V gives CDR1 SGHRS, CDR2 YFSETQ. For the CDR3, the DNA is TGCGCCAGCAGCGTTGGGACTAGCGGGGTTACCGAGACCCAGTACTTC. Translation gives CASSVGTSGVTETQYF.

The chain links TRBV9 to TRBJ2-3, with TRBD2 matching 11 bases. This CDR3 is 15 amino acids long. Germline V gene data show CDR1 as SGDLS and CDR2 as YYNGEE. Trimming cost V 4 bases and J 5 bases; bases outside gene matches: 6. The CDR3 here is CASSSSGGAVDTQYF. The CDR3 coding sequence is TGTGCCAGCAGCAGTAGCGGGGGGGCCGTAGATACGCAGTATTTT. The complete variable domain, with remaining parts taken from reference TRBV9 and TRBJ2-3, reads DSGVTQTPKHLITATGQRVTLRCSPRSGDLSVYWYQQSLDQGLQFLIQYYNGEERAKGNILERFSAQQFPDLHSELNLSSLELGDSALYFCASSSSGGAVDTQYFGPGTRLTVL.

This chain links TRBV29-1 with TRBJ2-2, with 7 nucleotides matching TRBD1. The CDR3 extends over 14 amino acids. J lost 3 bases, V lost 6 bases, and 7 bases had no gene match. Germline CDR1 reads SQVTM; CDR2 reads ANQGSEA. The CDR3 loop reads CSVEGQLDTGELFF. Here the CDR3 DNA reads TGCAGCGTCGAGGGACAGTTGGACACCGGGGAGCTGTTTTTT.

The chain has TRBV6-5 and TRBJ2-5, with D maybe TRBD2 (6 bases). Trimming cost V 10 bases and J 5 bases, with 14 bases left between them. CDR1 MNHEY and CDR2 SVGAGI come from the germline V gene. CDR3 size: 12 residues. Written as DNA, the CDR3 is TGTGCCATCCACGGTGGGAGGGAGACCCAGTACTTC. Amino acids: CAIHGGRETQYF.

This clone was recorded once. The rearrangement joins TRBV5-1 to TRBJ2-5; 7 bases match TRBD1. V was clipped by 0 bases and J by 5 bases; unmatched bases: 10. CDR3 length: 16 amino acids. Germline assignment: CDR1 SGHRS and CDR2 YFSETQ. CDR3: CASSLGGQAGWETQYF. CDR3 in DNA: TGCGCCAGCAGCTTGGGTGGACAGGCTGGATGGGAGACCCAGTACTTC.

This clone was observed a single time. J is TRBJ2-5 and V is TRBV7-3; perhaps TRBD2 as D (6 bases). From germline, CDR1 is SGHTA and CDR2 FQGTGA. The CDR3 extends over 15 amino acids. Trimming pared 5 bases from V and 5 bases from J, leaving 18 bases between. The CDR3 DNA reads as TGTGCCAGCAGCCCCGGCGGGAATTTGGGGGAGACCCAGTACTTC. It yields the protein CASSPGGNLGETQYF.